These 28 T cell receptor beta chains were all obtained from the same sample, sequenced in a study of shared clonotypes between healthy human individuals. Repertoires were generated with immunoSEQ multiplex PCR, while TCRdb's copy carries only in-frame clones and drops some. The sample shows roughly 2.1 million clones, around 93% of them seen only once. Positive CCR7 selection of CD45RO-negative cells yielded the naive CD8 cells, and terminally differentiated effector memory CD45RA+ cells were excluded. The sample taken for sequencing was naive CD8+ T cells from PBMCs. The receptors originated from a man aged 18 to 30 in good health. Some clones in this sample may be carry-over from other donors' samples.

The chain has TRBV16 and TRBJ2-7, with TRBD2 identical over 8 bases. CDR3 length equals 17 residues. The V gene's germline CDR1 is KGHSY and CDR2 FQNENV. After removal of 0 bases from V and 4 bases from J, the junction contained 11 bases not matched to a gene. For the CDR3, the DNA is TGTGCCAGCAGCCAATCAGAGGGGCCTAGCGGGCCTTACGAGCAGTACTTC. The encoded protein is CASSQSEGPSGPYEQYF. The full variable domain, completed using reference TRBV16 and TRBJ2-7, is GEEVAQTPKHLVRGEGQKAKLYCAPIKGHSYVFWYQQVLKNEFKFLISFQNENVFDETGMPKERFSAKCLPNSPCSLEIQATKLEDSAVYFCASSQSEGPSGPYEQYFGPGTRLTVT.

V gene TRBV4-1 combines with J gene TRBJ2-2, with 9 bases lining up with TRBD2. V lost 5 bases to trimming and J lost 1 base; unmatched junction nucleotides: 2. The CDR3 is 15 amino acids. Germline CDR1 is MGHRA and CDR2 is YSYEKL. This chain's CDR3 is CASSISGRNTGELFF. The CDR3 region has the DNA TGCGCCAGCAGCATTAGCGGGAGGAACACCGGGGAGCTGTTTTTT.

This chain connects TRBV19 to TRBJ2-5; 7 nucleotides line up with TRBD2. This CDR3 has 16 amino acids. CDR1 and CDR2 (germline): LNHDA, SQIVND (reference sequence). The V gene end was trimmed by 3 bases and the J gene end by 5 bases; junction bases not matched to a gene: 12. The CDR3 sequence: CASSMGVRDYAETQYF. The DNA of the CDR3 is TGTGCCAGTAGTATGGGGGTCAGGGACTACGCGGAGACCCAGTACTTC. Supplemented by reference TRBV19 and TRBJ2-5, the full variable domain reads DGGITQSPKYLFRKEGQNVTLSCEQNLNHDAMYWYRQDPGQGLRLIYYSQIVNDFQKGDIAEGYSVSREKKESFPLTVTSAQKNPTAFYLCASSMGVRDYAETQYFGPGTRLLVL.

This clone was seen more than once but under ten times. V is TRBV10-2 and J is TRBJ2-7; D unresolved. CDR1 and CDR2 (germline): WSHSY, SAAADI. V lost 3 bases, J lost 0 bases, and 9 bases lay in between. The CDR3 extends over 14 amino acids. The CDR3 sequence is CASSEFSHSYEQYF. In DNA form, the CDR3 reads TGCGCCAGCAGTGAATTTTCCCACTCCTACGAGCAGTACTTC.

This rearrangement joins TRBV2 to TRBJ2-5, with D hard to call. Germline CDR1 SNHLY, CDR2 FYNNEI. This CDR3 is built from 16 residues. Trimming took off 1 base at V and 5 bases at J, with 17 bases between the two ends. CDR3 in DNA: TGTGCCAGCAGTGAAGGTCGGGCCCTAGTCTGGGAGACCCAGTACTTC. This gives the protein CASSEGRALVWETQYF.

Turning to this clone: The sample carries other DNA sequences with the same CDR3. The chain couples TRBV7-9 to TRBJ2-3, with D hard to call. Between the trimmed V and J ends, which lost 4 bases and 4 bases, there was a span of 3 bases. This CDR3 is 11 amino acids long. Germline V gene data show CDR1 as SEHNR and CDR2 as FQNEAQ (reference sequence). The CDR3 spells CASSSPDTQYF. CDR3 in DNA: TGTGCCAGCAGCTCGCCAGATACGCAGTATTTT.

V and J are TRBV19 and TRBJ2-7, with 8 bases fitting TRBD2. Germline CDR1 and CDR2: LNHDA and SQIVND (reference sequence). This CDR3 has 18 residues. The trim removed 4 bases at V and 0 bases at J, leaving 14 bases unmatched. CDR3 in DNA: TGTGCCAGTAGTAAGACGGGAAGAACTAGCGGTACCTCCTACGAGCAGTACTTC. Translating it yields CASSKTGRTSGTSYEQYF.

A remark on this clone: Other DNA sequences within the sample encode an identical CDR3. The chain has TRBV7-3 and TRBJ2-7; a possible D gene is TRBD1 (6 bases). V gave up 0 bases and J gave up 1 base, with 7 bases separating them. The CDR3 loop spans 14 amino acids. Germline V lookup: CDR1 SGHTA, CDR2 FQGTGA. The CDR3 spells CASSLTGGSYEQYF. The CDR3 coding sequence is TGTGCCAGCAGCTTAACAGGGGGATCCTACGAGCAGTACTTC.

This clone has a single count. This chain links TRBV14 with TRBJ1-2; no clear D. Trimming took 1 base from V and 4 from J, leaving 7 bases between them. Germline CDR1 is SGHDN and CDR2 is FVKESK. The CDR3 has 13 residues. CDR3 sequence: CASSQGILYGYTF. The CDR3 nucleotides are TGTGCCAGCAGCCAAGGCATCCTCTATGGCTACACCTTC.

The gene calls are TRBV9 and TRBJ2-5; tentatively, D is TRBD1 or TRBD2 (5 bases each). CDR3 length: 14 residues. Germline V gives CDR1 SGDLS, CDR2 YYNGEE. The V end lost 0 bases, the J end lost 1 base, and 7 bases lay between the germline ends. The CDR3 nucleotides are TGTGCCAGCAGCGTAGCGGGGCTCCAAGAGACCCAGTACTTC. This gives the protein CASSVAGLQETQYF. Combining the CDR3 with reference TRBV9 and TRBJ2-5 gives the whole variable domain DSGVTQTPKHLITATGQRVTLRCSPRSGDLSVYWYQQSLDQGLQFLIQYYNGEERAKGNILERFSAQQFPDLHSELNLSSLELGDSALYFCASSVAGLQETQYFGPGTRLLVL.

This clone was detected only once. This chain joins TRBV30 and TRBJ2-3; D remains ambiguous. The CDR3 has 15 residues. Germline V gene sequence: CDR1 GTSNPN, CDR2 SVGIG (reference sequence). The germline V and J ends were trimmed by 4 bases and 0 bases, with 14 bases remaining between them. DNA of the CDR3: TGTGCCTGGACCACATCTGTGGCTAGCACAGATACGCAGTATTTT. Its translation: CAWTTSVASTDTQYF.

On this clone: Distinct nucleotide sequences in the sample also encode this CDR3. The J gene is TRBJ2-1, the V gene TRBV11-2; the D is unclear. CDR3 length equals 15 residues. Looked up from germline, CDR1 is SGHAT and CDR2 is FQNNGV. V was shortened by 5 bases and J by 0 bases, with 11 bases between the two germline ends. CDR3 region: CASSPRGSSYNEQFF. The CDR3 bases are TGTGCCAGCAGCCCTAGAGGCAGCTCCTACAATGAGCAGTTCTTC.

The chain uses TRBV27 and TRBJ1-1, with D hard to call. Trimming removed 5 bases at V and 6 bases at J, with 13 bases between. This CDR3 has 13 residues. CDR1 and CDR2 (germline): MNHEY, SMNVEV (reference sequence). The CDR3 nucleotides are TGTGCCAGCAGTCCCCTCCAAGGACCTGAAGCTTTCTTT. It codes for CASSPLQGPEAFF.

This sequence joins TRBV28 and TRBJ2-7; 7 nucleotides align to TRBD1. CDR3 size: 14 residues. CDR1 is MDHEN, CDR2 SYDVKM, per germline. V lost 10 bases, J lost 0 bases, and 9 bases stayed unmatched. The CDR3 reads CATPRDSSSYEQYF. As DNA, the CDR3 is TGTGCCACTCCTCGGGACAGCAGCTCCTACGAGCAGTACTTC.

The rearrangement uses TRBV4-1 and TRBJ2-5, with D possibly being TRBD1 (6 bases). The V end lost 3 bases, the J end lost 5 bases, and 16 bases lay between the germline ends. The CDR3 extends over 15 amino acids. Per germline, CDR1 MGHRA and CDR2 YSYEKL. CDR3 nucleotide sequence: TGCGCCAGCAGCCACCCTGAGGCCCAGGGGGAGACCCAGTACTTC. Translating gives CASSHPEAQGETQYF.

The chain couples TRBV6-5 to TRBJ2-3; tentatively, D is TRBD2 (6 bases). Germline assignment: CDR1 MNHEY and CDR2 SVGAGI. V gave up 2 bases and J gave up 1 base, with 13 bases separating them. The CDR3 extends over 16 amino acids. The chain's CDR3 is CASSYRPGGGTDTQYF. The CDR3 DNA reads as TGTGCCAGCAGTTACCGCCCCGGGGGAGGCACAGATACGCAGTATTTT.

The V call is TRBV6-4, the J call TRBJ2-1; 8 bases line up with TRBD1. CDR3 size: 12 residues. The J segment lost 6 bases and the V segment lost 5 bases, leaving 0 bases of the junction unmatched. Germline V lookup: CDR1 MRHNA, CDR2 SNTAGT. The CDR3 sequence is CASSTGGNEQFF. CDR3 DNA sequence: TGTGCCAGCAGTACAGGGGGCAATGAGCAGTTCTTC.

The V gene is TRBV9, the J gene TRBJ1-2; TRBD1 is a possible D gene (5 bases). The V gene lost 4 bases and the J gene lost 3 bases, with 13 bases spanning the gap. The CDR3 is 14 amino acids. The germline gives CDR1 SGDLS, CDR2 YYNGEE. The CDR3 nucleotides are TGTGCCAGCAGCTACCGGGGGAAGGACTATGGCTACACCTTC. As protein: CASSYRGKDYGYTF. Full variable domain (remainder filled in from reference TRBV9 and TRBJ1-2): DSGVTQTPKHLITATGQRVTLRCSPRSGDLSVYWYQQSLDQGLQFLIQYYNGEERAKGNILERFSAQQFPDLHSELNLSSLELGDSALYFCASSYRGKDYGYTFGSGTRLTVV.

CDR3 residues: CASSDRDRVYEQYF. The CDR3 nucleotides are TGTGCCAGCAGTGATCGGGACAGGGTGTACGAGCAGTACTTC. V usage is TRBV6-1 and J usage is TRBJ2-7, with 9 bases that match TRBD1. Looked up from germline, CDR1 is MNHNS and CDR2 is SASEGT. The CDR3 has 14 residues. The V and J ends lost 3 bases and 4 bases, in that order; junction bases with no gene match: 4.

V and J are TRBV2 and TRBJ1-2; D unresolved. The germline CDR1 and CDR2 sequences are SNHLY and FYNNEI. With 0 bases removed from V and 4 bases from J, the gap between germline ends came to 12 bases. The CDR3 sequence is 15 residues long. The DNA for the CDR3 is TGTGCCAGCAGTGAAGCGGGGAGGGCCGTCTATGGCTACACCTTC. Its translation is CASSEAGRAVYGYTF.

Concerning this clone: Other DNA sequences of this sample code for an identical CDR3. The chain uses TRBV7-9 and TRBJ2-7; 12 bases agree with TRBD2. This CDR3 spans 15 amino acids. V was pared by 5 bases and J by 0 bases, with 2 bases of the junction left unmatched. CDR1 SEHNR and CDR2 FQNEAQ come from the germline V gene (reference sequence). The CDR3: CASSQGLAGSYEQYF. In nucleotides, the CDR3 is TGTGCCAGCAGCCAGGGACTAGCGGGCTCCTACGAGCAGTACTTC.

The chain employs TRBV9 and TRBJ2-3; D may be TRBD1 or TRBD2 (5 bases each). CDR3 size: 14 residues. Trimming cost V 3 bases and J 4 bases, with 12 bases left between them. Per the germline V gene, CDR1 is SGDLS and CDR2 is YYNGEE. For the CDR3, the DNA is TGTGCCAGCAGCGACCGGGACGACCCAGATACGCAGTATTTT. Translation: CASSDRDDPDTQYF.

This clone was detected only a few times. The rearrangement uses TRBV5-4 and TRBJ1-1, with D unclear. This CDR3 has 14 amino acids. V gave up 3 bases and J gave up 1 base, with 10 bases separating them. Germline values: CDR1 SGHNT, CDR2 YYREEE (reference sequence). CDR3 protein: CASSSILGNTEAFF. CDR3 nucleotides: TGTGCCAGCAGCTCAATCCTCGGGAACACTGAAGCTTTCTTT.

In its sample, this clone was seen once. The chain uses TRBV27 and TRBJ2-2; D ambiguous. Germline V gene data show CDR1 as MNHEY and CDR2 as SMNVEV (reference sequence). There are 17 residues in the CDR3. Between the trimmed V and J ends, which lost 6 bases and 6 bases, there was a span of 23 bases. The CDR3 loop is CASSLLGPSAPAGELFF. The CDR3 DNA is TGTGCCAGCAGCCTCCTTGGACCTAGTGCCCCAGCCGGGGAGCTGTTTTTT.

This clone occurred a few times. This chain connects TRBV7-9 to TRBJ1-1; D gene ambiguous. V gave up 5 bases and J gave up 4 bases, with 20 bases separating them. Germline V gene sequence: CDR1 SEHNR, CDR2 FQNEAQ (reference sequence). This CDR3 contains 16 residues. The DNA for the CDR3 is TGTGCCAGCAGCCCAGCCGGAGGGATCGCGAGCACTGAAGCTTTCTTT. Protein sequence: CASSPAGGIASTEAFF.

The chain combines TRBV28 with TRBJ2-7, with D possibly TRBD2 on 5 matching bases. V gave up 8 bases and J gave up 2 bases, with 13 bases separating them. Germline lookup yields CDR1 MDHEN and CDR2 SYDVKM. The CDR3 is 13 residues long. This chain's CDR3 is CASRTEPPYEQYF. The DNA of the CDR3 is TGTGCCAGCCGGACTGAACCTCCCTACGAGCAGTACTTC.

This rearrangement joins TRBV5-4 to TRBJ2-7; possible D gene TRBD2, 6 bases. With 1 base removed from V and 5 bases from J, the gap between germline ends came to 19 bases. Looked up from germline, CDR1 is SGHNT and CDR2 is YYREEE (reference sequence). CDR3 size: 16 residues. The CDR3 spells CASSLYAGSLGDEQYF. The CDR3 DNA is TGTGCCAGCAGCTTGTACGCGGGATCCCTGGGCGACGAGCAGTACTTC.

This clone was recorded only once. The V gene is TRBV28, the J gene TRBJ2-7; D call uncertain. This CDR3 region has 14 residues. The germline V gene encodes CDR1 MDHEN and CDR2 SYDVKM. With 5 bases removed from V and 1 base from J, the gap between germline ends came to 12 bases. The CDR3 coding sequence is TGTGCCAGCAGTACGACAAGGCTGTCCTACGAGCAGTACTTC. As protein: CASSTTRLSYEQYF.